The rows below give T cell receptor beta chains drawn from one sample of a study of blood T cells in healthy people across ages. TCRdb analysed the 5' RACE reads with MiXCR anew, one entry per CDR3 protein. The profile shows 1.5 million to 2 million distinct CDR3 sequences, roughly 32% of them singletons. Sequencing was performed on blood. The receptors here all came from a woman aged 25 to 45 in good health. Each CDR3 is given with its conserved first and last residue. D genes are given only for firm matches. Size values are once, few and many counts, or a class for expanded clones, and some rows have none.

v_gene	j_gene	d_gene	abundance	CDR3nt	CDR3aa
TRBV30	TRBJ1-6	-	once	TGTGCCTGGAGTGGACGGGATTCACCCCTCCACTTT	CAWSGRDSPLHF
TRBV6-1	TRBJ1-4	-	-	TGTGCCAGCCTGTGGGCCGGGGGTAGTGAAAAACTGTTTTTT	CASLWAGGSEKLFF
TRBV18	TRBJ1-2	TRBD1	-	TGTGCCAGCTCACCAGCGGACAGGGCGACTGGCTACACCTTC	CASSPADRATGYTF
TRBV12-3/TRBV12-4	TRBJ2-1	-	few	TGTGCCAGCAGTTTACCTGGCAGGGTAGTCAATGAGCAGTTCTTC	CASSLPGRVVNEQFF
TRBV12-3/TRBV12-4	TRBJ1-2	TRBD1	-	TGTGCCAGCAGTTCCTTCCGGGACTCAGGGGGAGGCTACACCTTC	CASSSFRDSGGGYTF
TRBV5-1	TRBJ2-5	-	few	TGCGCCAGCAGCGAGAGGAGCGTTGAGACCCAGTACTTC	CASSERSVETQYF
TRBV30	TRBJ2-5	-	-	TGTGCCTGGAGCAAAACCCGGGCAATACAAGAGACCCAGTACTTC	CAWSKTRAIQETQYF
TRBV9	TRBJ2-1	-	-	TGTGCCAGCAGCGTCTTAGACGAATACAATGAGCAGTTCTTC	CASSVLDEYNEQFF
TRBV10-3	TRBJ1-4	TRBD1	-	TGTGCCATCAGTGGGTCGAGGGGGCCCAATGAAAAACTGTTTTTT	CAISGSRGPNEKLFF
TRBV7-2	TRBJ2-2	-	-	TGTGCCAGCAGCTTAGATGTCAGGGTTTTAACCGGGGAGCTGTTTTTT	CASSLDVRVLTGELFF
TRBV2	TRBJ1-2	-	-	TGTGCCAGCAGTGAAGTGGGGTTCGGCTATGGCTACACCTTC	CASSEVGFGYGYTF
TRBV10-3	TRBJ2-5	TRBD2	few	TGTGCCATCAGTGACTCTAGCGGGCACCAAGAGACCCAGTACTTC	CAISDSSGHQETQYF
TRBV5-1	TRBJ2-1	TRBD1	-	TGCGCCAGCAGCTCGAATCCGGGACAGGTCTACAATGAGCAGTTCTTC	CASSSNPGQVYNEQFF
TRBV7-9	TRBJ2-7	TRBD1	many	TGTGCCAGCAGCCTAACGACAGGGTCCGAGCAGTACTTC	CASSLTTGSEQYF
TRBV20-1	TRBJ2-7	-	few	TGCAGTGCCCCTACTCTCGTGCAGTACTTC	CSAPTLVQYF
TRBV5-1	TRBJ2-2	-	-	TGCGCCAGCAGCTTGGTGGGGACAACGAACACCGGGGAGCTGTTTTTT	CASSLVGTTNTGELFF
TRBV5-1	TRBJ1-1	-	few	TGCGCCAGCAGCTTGGCCGGACAGTCTAACACTGAAGCTTTCTTT	CASSLAGQSNTEAFF
TRBV20-1	TRBJ2-7	TRBD2	-	TGCAGTGCTAACGGACTAGCGGGGCCCATGCGGGAGCAGTACTTC	CSANGLAGPMREQYF
TRBV20-1	TRBJ1-1	-	-	TGCAGTGCTAGAGATAGTTCGGACTCCCAAGAAGCTTTCTTT	CSARDSSDSQEAFF
TRBV20-1	TRBJ2-7	-	-	TGCAGTGCTAGTGTCTCCTACGAGCAGTACTTC	CSASVSYEQYF
TRBV7-6	TRBJ2-3	TRBD2	few	TGTGCCAGCAGCTTAGTCAGCGGGAGGCCAGATACGCAGTATTTT	CASSLVSGRPDTQYF
TRBV21-1	TRBJ2-7	-	-	TGTGCCAGCAGCACTCTACTAGCCGGGGAAGACTACGAGCAGTACTTC	CASSTLLAGEDYEQYF
TRBV4-1	TRBJ2-1	TRBD2	-	TGCGCCAGCAGCCAGCTCCCGGGACTAGCGGCGGATCACGATGAGCAGTTCTTC	CASSQLPGLAADHDEQFF
TRBV5-6	TRBJ1-5	-	once	TGTGCCAGCAGCTTTTCAGGGATTGGTCAGCCCCAGCATTTT	CASSFSGIGQPQHF
TRBV20-1	TRBJ1-2	TRBD1	few	TGCAGTGCTAGAGATTATCGGGGACAGGGATATGGCTACACCTTC	CSARDYRGQGYGYTF
TRBV29-1	TRBJ2-7	-	many	TGCAGCGTTGAAACCCTCCACGAGCAGTACTTC	CSVETLHEQYF
TRBV3-1	TRBJ2-7	TRBD2	few	TGTGCCAGCAGAGGACTAGACCCCCCATACGAGCAGTACTTC	CASRGLDPPYEQYF
TRBV1	TRBJ2-3	-	-	TGCACCAGCAGCCAGTCAAACACACCGGGACAGCAGATCACAGATACGCAGTATTTT	CTSSQSNTPGQQITDTQYF
TRBV3-1	TRBJ1-1	-	-	TGTGCCAGCAGCCAAACCCTTGACAGGATAAAACCTAAAGCTTTCTTT	CASSQTLDRIKPKAFF
TRBV5-1	TRBJ2-5	TRBD1	-	TGCGCCAGCAGCTTAATCGTGGACAGGGGCTCAGGGACCCAGTACTTC	CASSLIVDRGSGTQYF
TRBV7-7	TRBJ2-5	TRBD1	many	TGTGCCAGCAGCGTACAGGGGGCCGGTGAGACCCAGTACTTC	CASSVQGAGETQYF
TRBV27	TRBJ2-3	-	-	TGTGCCAGCAGCGGGAGCTTCGTTGGCACAGATACGCAGTATTTT	CASSGSFVGTDTQYF
TRBV28	TRBJ1-2	-	-	TGTGCCAGTTCCCGAGGTATGAACTATGGCTACACCTTC	CASSRGMNYGYTF
TRBV7-3	TRBJ2-3	TRBD1	-	TGTGCCAGCAGCGTACAGGGGGCCTCAGATGCGCAGTATTTT	CASSVQGASDAQYF
TRBV9	TRBJ2-3	-	-	TGTGCCAGCAGCGTTTCATACAGGACCCTTCGTAGCACAGATACGCAGTATTTT	CASSVSYRTLRSTDTQYF
TRBV10-3	TRBJ2-3	TRBD2	-	TGTGCCATCAGGACGGGGGGATGGACAGATACGCAGTATTTT	CAIRTGGWTDTQYF
TRBV10-2	TRBJ1-5	TRBD1	few	TGCGCCAGCAGAGGACAGGGGAGCAATCAGCCCCAGCATTTT	CASRGQGSNQPQHF
TRBV7-8	TRBJ1-5	-	few	TGTGCCAGCAGCTTATATGAGGGGGTTAATCAGCCCCAGCATTTT	CASSLYEGVNQPQHF
TRBV4-2	TRBJ2-6	TRBD1	-	TGTGCCAGCAGCCAAGGCCCGGGACAGGGGGACTCTGGGGCCAACGTCCTGACTTTC	CASSQGPGQGDSGANVLTF
TRBV3-1	TRBJ2-1	TRBD1	-	TGTGCCAGCAGCTCCGGTCTTGGGACAGTCGTATACAATGGGCAGTTCTTC	CASSSGLGTVVYNGQFF
TRBV30	TRBJ1-2	-	-	TGTGCCTGGAGTGTATTGAGTGGCTACACCTTC	CAWSVLSGYTF
TRBV20-1	TRBJ1-6	-	-	TGCAGTGCTACCCGGACGGAAGCCTCCTATAATTCACCCCTCCACTTT	CSATRTEASYNSPLHF
TRBV28	TRBJ1-5	-	few	TGTGCCAGCAGTTTCGAGGGGTTCGTTCAGCCCCAGCATTTT	CASSFEGFVQPQHF
TRBV3-1	TRBJ1-6	TRBD1	-	TGTGCCAGCAGCCAAGATGAGGGACAGGCCAAGTGGTCCTATAATTCACCCCTCCACTTT	CASSQDEGQAKWSYNSPLHF
TRBV5-1	TRBJ2-1	-	-	TGCGCCAGCAGCTGGACGGGGGCGTCCAATGAGCAGTTCTTC	CASSWTGASNEQFF
TRBV5-1	TRBJ1-2	-	-	TGCGCCAGCAGCTTGGAGCGCAGAGACTATGGCTACACCTTC	CASSLERRDYGYTF
TRBV5-6	TRBJ1-2	-	-	TGTGCCAGCAGCTTGGGCGAAGACAGGTGGGGCTACACCTTC	CASSLGEDRWGYTF
TRBV5-1	TRBJ1-2	-	-	TGCGCCAGCAGCTTGGAGACGGGCGCATACTATGGCTACACCTTC	CASSLETGAYYGYTF
TRBV27	TRBJ2-1	TRBD2	-	TGTGCCAGCGGACTAGCGGGAGTCTCCCTTGGAGATGAGCAGTTCTTC	CASGLAGVSLGDEQFF